The 18 T cell receptor beta chains reported below all come from one sample, sequenced in a study of T-cell reconstitution after alpha-beta-depleted transplantation in children (dated by TCRdb to the mid-2010s). Library prep was done by PCR. Sequenced on an Illumina HiSeq 2500. To normalize quantification of the TCRbeta repertoire, the TCR libraries were built with molecular barcoding that relied on unique molecular identifiers. TCRdb reprocessing: public reads trimmed at Q25 with fastp, clones called with MiXCR, in-frame beta chains kept. For every CDR3 protein sequence, its rows merge into one entry that carries the most common genes and DNA. The sample table contains fewer than 550,000 distinct CDR3 sequences; only one count was recorded for 10% to 12% of them. 14% of the sample rests with the top ten. The treatment or condition label here, explained by the study, means: allogeneic hematopoietic cell transplantation with graft depleted of TCRalphabeta T cells and CD19 B cells.

The sequencing used PBMCs, mostly from graft donor cells, collected 180 days after TCRalphabeta/CD19-depleted stem cell transplant. The receptors derive from a female patient aged 2-15 years who had a stem cell transplant for aplastic anemia, so the T cells may come from the graft donor.

The chain has TRBV5-1 and TRBJ2-5, with TRBD2 matching 7 bases. The J segment lost 1 base and the V segment lost 2 bases, leaving 8 bases of the junction unmatched. CDR1 is SGHRS and CDR2 is YFSETQ in the germline V gene. This CDR3 region has 16 residues. The CDR3 DNA reads as TGCGCCAGCAGCTTCTCCGTTGGGGGGGGCCAAGAGACCCAGTACTTC. It codes for CASSFSVGGGQETQYF.

The V call is TRBV29-1, the J call TRBJ1-2; D is uncertain. This CDR3 is built from 16 residues. Germline V lookup: CDR1 SQVTM, CDR2 ANQGSEA. V gave up 7 bases and J gave up 0 bases, with 21 bases separating them. CDR3 loop: CSALVFPARSNYGYTF. The CDR3 nucleotides are TGCAGCGCCCTCGTCTTCCCAGCACGGTCTAACTATGGCTACACCTTC.

The rearrangement joins TRBV6-2 or TRBV6-3 to TRBJ2-7; TRBD1 might be the D (6 bases). CDR1 is MNHEY, CDR2 SVGEGT, per germline. The germline V and J ends were trimmed by 0 bases and 4 bases, with 13 bases remaining between them. This CDR3 region has 15 residues. DNA of the CDR3: TGTGCCAGCAGTTACTCGGACGGGACAAGATACGAGCAGTACGTC. Protein: CASSYSDGTRYEQYV.

This clonotype was counted only a few times. The rearrangement uses TRBV5-1 and TRBJ2-2, with D possibly TRBD1 on 6 matching bases. V was clipped by 4 bases and J by 7 bases, with 17 bases between them. Germline CDR1 reads SGHRS; CDR2 reads YFSETQ. The CDR3 has 15 amino acids. The CDR3 DNA sequence: TGCGCCAGCAGCACTTCCAACAGGGTCGGCGGGGAGCTGTTTTTT. This translates into CASSTSNRVGGELFF. The entire variable domain, with the rest obtained from reference TRBV5-1 and TRBJ2-2, is as follows: KAGVTQTPRYLIKTRGQQVTLSCSPISGHRSVSWYQQTPGQGLQFLFEYFSETQRNKGNFPGRFSGRQFSNSRSEMNVSTLELGDSALYLCASSTSNRVGGELFFGEGSRLTVL.

This clonotype turned up a few times. The CDR3 DNA is TGCGCCAGCAGCCATGGACTAGTTCTGGAGACCCAGTACTTC. This gives the protein CASSHGLVLETQYF. V usage is TRBV5-1 and J usage is TRBJ2-5; 7 nucleotides agree with TRBD2. Germline V gene lookup returns CDR1 SGHRS and CDR2 YFSETQ. With V trimmed by 4 bases and J by 5 bases, 8 bases remained unmatched. CDR3 length: 14 amino acids.

The chain couples TRBV18 to TRBJ1-5, with D maybe TRBD1 (5 bases). The CDR3 totals 15 residues. CDR1 and CDR2 (germline): KGHSH, LQKENI. V dropped 0 bases and J dropped 3 bases, with 9 bases sitting between them. The CDR3 is CASSPPSRVNQPQHF. As DNA, the CDR3 is TGTGCCAGCTCACCACCTAGCAGGGTCAATCAGCCCCAGCATTTT. Variable domain in full (rest from reference TRBV18 and TRBJ1-5): NAGVMQNPRHLVRRRGQEARLRCSPMKGHSHVYWYRQLPEEGLKFMVYLQKENIIDESGMPKERFSAEFPKEGPSILRIQQVVRGDSAAYFCASSPPSRVNQPQHFGDGTRLSIL.

The V call is TRBV27, the J call TRBJ2-4; TRBD2 matches 10 bases. The CDR3 spans 16 residues. Losses at the gene ends were 3 bases for V and 11 bases for J; bases not matched to a gene: 13. Germline CDR1 reads MNHEY; CDR2 reads SMNVEV (reference sequence). CDR3 amino acids: CASSFSPASGSGVQYF. CDR3 DNA: TGTGCCAGCAGTTTCTCCCCCGCTAGCGGGAGCGGGGTTCAGTACTTC.

The rearrangement joins TRBV9 to TRBJ2-3; the D is unclear. Germline values: CDR1 SGDLS, CDR2 YYNGEE. The CDR3 consists of 14 residues. V was trimmed by 4 bases and J by 0 bases, leaving 9 bases between them. For the CDR3, the DNA is TGTGCCAGCAGCCCCCCCCAGAGCACAGATACGCAGTATTTT. This translates into CASSPPQSTDTQYF.

There are a few counts of this clonotype. This chain joins TRBV9 and TRBJ2-2, with D tentatively TRBD2 (6 bases). Per the germline V gene, CDR1 is SGDLS and CDR2 is YYNGEE. With 2 bases removed from V and 3 bases from J, the gap between germline ends came to 11 bases. The CDR3 runs to 15 residues. The CDR3 nucleotides are TGTGCCAGCAGCGTCCTAGCGTCCCACACCGGGGAGCTGTTTTTT. This encodes CASSVLASHTGELFF.

V gene TRBV7-2 combines with J gene TRBJ1-1; D call uncertain. The CDR3 extends over 12 amino acids. Deletions cut 2 bases from V and 7 bases from J, with 8 bases between. Germline CDR1 is SGHTA and CDR2 is FQGNSA. The CDR3 loop is CASSLLNGEAFF. In nucleotides, the CDR3 is TGTGCCAGCAGCTTACTGAACGGTGAAGCTTTCTTT.

A note on this clonotype: No conserved phenylalanine or tryptophan ends this CDR3, so it is likely a read error. The chain links TRBV15 to TRBJ1-1; D remains ambiguous. From germline, CDR1 is LNHNV and CDR2 YYDKDF (reference sequence). Trimming shortened V by 4 bases and J by 8 bases, and 14 bases separated the two germline ends. CDR3 length: 13 amino acids. DNA of the CDR3: TGTGCCACCAGCATTATGACTAAGGTAGAAGCTTTCCTT. It translates to CATSIMTKVEAFL.

This clonotype turned up a few times. The CDR3 protein is CASSSRLAVKTQYF. In DNA, the CDR3 is TGTGCCAGCAGTTCCCGACTAGCGGTGAAGACCCAGTACTTC. The chain combines TRBV12-3 or TRBV12-4 with TRBJ2-5; 9 bases map to TRBD2. The CDR3 length is 14 residues. V lost 4 bases, J lost 6 bases, and 6 bases stayed unmatched.

The V and J genes are TRBV6-1 and TRBJ2-4; TRBD1 aligns across 7 bases. The V gene end was trimmed by 6 bases and the J gene end by 0 bases; junction bases not matched to a gene: 5. CDR1 MNHNS and CDR2 SASEGT come from the germline V gene. CDR3 size: 15 residues. CDR3 nucleotides: TGTGCCAGCAGAGGGGACAGCCTAGCCAAAAACATTCAGTACTTC. Translation: CASRGDSLAKNIQYF.

V usage is TRBV24-1 and J usage is TRBJ2-1; 9 nucleotides match TRBD1. Germline-derived CDR1 and CDR2 are KGHDR and SFDVKD. The CDR3 contains 15 residues. Germline trimming cut 1 base from V and 9 bases from J; bases unmatched to any gene: 6. CDR3 in DNA: TGTGCCACCAGTGATTTCGGGACAGGGCCGGGTGAGCAGTTCTTC. Protein: CATSDFGTGPGEQFF.

The chain uses TRBV29-1 and TRBJ2-7; TRBD1 is a possible D gene (6 bases). Germline CDR1 reads SQVTM; CDR2 reads ANQGSEA. The CDR3 has 14 residues. Deletions cut 2 bases from V and 5 bases from J, with 16 bases between. The CDR3 region has the DNA TGCAGCGTTGAATGGGTTGGCAGGGGTAACGAGCAGTACTTC. This codes for CSVEWVGRGNEQYF.

V is TRBV20-1 and J is TRBJ2-7, with 7 bases identical to TRBD1. From germline, CDR1 is DFQATT and CDR2 SNEGSKA (reference sequence). The ends lost 6 bases at V and 2 bases at J; junction bases unmatched: 7. CDR3 length equals 13 residues. The CDR3 is CSAETGMAYEQYF. CDR3 sequence (DNA): TGCAGTGCAGAGACAGGGATGGCCTACGAGCAGTACTTC.

CDR3 nucleotides: TGTGCCAGCAGCTCGCGGCCCAGGGGCGGCTACACCTTC. It translates to CASSSRPRGGYTF. This chain joins TRBV6-1 and TRBJ1-2; D is perhaps TRBD1 (6 bases). The germline V and J ends were trimmed by 6 bases and 8 bases, with 16 bases remaining between them. The CDR3 has 13 residues. In germline, CDR1 is MNHNS, CDR2 SASEGT.

A few counts support this clonotype. The V and J genes are TRBV20-1 and TRBJ2-7; perhaps TRBD2 as D (5 bases). V was clipped by 0 bases and J by 7 bases, with 13 bases between them. The germline gives CDR1 DFQATT, CDR2 SNEGSKA (reference sequence). CDR3 length: 13 residues. CDR3 sequence: CSARDGSTGEQYV. The CDR3, as DNA: TGCAGTGCTAGAGATGGGAGTACGGGGGAGCAGTACGTC.